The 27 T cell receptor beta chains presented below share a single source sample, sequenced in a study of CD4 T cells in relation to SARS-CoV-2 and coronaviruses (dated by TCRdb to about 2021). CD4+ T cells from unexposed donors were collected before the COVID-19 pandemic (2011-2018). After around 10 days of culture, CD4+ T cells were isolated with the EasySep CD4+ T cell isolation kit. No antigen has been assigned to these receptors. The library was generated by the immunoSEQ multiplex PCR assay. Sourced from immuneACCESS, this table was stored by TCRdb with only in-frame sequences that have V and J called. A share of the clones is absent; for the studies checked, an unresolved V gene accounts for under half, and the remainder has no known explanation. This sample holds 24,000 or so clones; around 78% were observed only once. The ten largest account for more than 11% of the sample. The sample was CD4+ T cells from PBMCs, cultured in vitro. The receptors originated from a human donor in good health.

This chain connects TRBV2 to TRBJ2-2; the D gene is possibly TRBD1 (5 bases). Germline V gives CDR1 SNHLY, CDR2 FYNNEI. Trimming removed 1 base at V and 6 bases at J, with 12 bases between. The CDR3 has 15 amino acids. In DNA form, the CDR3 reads TGTGCCAGCAGTGAAGGGGCAGGGTTGGCCGGGGAGCTGTTTTTT. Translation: CASSEGAGLAGELFF. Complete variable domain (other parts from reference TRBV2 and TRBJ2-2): EPEVTQTPSHQVTQMGQEVILRCVPISNHLYFYWYRQILGQKVEFLVSFYNNEISEKSEIFDDQFSVERPDGSNFTLKIRSTKLEDSAMYFCASSEGAGLAGELFFGEGSRLTVL.

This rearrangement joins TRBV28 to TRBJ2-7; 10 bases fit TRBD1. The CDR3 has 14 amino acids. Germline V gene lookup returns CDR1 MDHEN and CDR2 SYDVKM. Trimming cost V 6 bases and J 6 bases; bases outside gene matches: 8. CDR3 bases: TGTGCCAGCAGGAGGACAGGGGGATCGAGCGAGCAGTACTTC. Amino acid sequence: CASRRTGGSSEQYF. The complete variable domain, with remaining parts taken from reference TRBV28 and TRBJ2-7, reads DVKVTQSSRYLVKRTGEKVFLECVQDMDHENMFWYRQDPGLGLRLIYFSYDVKMKEKGDIPEGYSVSREKKERFSLILESASTNQTSMYLCASRRTGGSSEQYFGPGTRLTVT.

CDR3 sequence reads: CASSPFGQEPNSPLHF. The CDR3 coding sequence is TGTGCCAGCAGCCCCTTCGGACAGGAGCCAAATTCACCCCTCCACTTT. The chain has TRBV5-4 and TRBJ1-6, with 7 positions matching TRBD1. CDR3 length: 16 amino acids. Germline loops: CDR1 SGHNT, CDR2 YYREEE (reference sequence). With V trimmed by 4 bases and J by 7 bases, 11 bases remained unmatched.

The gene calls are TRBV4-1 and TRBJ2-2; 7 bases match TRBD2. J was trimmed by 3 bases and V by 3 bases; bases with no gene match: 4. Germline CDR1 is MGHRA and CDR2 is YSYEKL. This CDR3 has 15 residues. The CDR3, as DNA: TGCGCCAGCAGCCAGTCGAGCGGGGACACCGGGGAGCTGTTTTTT. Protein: CASSQSSGDTGELFF.

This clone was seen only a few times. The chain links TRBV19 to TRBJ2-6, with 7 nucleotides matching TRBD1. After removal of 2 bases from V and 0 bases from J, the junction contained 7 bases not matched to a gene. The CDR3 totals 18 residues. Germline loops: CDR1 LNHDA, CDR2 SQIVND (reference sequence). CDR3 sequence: CASSIMGTALSGANVLTF. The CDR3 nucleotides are TGTGCCAGTAGTATAATGGGGACAGCCCTCTCTGGGGCCAACGTCCTGACTTTC.

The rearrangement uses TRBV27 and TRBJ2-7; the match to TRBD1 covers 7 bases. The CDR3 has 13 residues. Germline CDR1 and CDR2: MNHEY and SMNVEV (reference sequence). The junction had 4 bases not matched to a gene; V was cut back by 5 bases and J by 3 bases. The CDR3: CASSTTGRYEQYF. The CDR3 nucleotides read TGTGCCAGCAGTACGACAGGGCGCTACGAGCAGTACTTC.

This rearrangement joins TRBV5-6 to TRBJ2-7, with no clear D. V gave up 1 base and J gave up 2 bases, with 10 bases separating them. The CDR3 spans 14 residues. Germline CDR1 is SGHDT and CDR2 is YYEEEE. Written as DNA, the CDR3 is TGTGCCAGCAGCTTGCGAAGCAGACCCTACGAGCAGTACTTC. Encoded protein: CASSLRSRPYEQYF. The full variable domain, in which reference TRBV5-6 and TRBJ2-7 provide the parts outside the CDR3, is DAGVTQSPTHLIKTRGQQVTLRCSPKSGHDTVSWYQQALGQGPQFIFQYYEEEERQRGNFPDRFSGHQFPNYSSELNVNALLLGDSALYLCASSLRSRPYEQYFGPGTRLTVT.

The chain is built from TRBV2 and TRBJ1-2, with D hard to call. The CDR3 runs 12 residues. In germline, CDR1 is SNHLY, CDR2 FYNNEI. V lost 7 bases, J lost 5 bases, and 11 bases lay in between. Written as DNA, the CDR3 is TGTGCCAGCAAGATCGGAAGGTATGGCTACACCTTC. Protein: CASKIGRYGYTF.

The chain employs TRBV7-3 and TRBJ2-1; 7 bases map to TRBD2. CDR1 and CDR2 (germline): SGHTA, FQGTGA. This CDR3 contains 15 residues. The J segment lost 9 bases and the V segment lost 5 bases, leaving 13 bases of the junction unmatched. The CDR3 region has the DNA TGTGCCAGCAGCGATAGCGGGCCGACGGTTCCTGAGCAGTTCTTC. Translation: CASSDSGPTVPEQFF.

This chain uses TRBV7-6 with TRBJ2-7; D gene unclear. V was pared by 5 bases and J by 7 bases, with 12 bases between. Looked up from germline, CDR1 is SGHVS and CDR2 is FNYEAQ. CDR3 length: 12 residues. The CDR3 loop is CASSPLVGEQYF. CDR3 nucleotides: TGTGCCAGCAGCCCCCTCGTAGGGGAGCAGTACTTC.

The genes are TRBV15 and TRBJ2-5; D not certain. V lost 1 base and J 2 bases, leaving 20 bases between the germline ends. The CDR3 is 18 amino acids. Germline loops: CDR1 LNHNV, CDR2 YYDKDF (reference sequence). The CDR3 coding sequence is TGTGCCACCAGCAGAGTTCCCCGTGCGTCAGCCATACAAGAGACCCAGTACTTC. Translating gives CATSRVPRASAIQETQYF.

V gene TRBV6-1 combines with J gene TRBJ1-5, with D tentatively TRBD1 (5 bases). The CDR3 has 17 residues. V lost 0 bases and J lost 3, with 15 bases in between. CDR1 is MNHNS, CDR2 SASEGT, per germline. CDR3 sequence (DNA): TGTGCCAGCAGTGAAGCTTGGGAGGGGAGTCCCAATCAGCCCCAGCATTTT. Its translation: CASSEAWEGSPNQPQHF.

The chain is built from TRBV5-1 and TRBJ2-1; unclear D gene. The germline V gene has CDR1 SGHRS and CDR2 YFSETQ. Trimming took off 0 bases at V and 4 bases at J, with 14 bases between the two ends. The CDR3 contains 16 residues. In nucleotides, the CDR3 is TGCGCCAGCAGCTTGGATGGGCCCCAACATTACAATGAGCAGTTCTTC. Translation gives CASSLDGPQHYNEQFF.

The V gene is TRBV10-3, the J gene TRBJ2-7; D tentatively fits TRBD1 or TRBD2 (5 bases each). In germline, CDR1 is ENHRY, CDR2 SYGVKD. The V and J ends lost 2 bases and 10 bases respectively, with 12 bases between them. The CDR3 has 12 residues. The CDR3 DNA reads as TGTGCCATCAGTGAGGACGGGACGTCCCAGTACTTC. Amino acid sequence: CAISEDGTSQYF.

CDR3 sequence: CAWSVRARGSEQFF. In DNA, the CDR3 is TGTGCCTGGAGTGTAAGGGCTAGGGGTTCTGAGCAGTTCTTC. The gene calls are TRBV30 and TRBJ2-1; a weak D match, TRBD1 (5 bases). CDR1 is GTSNPN, CDR2 SVGIG, per germline (reference sequence). Trimming cost V 0 bases and J 9 bases, with 15 bases left between them. The CDR3 sequence is 14 residues long.

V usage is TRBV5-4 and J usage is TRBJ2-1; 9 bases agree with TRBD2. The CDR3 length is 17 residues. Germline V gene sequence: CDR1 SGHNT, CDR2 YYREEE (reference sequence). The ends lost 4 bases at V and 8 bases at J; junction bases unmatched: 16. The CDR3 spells CASSRARGAGGPDEQFF. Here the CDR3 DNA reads TGTGCCAGCAGCCGTGCTCGGGGGGCGGGAGGGCCGGATGAGCAGTTCTTC.

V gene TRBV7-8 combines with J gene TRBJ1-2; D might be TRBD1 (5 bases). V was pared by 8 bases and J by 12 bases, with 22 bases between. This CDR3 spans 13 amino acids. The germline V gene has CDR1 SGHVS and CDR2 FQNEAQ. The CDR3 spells CASGHTGGERDTF. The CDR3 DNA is TGTGCCAGCGGCCATACGGGGGGGGAAAGAGACACCTTC.

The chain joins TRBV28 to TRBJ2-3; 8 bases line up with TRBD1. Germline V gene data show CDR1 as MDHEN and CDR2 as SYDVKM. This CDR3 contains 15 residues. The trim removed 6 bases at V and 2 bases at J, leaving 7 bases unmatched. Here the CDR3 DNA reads TGTGCCAGCAGGTCAGGGGGCGTCTTCACAGATACGCAGTATTTT. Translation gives CASRSGGVFTDTQYF. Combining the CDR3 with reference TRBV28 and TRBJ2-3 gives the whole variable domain DVKVTQSSRYLVKRTGEKVFLECVQDMDHENMFWYRQDPGLGLRLIYFSYDVKMKEKGDIPEGYSVSREKKERFSLILESASTNQTSMYLCASRSGGVFTDTQYFGPGTRLTVL.

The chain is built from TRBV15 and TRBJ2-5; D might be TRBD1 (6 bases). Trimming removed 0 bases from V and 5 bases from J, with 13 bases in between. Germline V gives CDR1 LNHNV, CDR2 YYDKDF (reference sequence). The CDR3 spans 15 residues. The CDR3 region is CATSREQGVGETQYF. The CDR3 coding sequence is TGTGCCACCAGCAGAGAACAGGGAGTCGGGGAGACCCAGTACTTC.

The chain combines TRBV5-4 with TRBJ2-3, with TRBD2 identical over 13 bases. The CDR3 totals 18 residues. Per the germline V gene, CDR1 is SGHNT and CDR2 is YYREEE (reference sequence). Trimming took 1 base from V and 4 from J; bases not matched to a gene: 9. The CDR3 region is CASSLIGLAGVGADTQYF. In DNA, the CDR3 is TGTGCCAGCAGCTTGATTGGACTAGCGGGAGTCGGGGCAGATACGCAGTATTTT.

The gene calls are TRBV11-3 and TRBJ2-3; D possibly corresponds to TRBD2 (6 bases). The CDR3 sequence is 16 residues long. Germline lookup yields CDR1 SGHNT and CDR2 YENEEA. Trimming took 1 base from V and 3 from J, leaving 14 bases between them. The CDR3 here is CASSLVAGSATDTQYF. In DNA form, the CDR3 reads TGTGCCAGCAGCTTAGTTGCCGGGAGTGCGACAGATACGCAGTATTTT. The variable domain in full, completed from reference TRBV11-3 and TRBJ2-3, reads EAGVVQSPRYKIIEKKQPVAFWCNPISGHNTLYWYLQNLGQGPELLIRYENEEAVDDSQLPKDRFSAERLKGVDSTLKIQPAELGDSAVYLCASSLVAGSATDTQYFGPGTRLTVL.

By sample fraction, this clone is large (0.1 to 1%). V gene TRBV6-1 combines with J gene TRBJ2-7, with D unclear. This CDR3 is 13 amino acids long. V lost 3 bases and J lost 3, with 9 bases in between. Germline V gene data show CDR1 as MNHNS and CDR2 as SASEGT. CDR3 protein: CASSDLGGYEQYF. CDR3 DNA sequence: TGTGCCAGCAGTGATTTGGGTGGCTACGAGCAGTACTTC.

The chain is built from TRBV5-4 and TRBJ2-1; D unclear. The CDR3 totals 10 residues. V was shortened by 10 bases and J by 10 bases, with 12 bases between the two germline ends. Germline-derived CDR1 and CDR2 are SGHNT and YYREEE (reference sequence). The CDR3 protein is CAVSDPEQFF. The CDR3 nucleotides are TGTGCCGTGTCCGATCCCGAGCAGTTCTTC.

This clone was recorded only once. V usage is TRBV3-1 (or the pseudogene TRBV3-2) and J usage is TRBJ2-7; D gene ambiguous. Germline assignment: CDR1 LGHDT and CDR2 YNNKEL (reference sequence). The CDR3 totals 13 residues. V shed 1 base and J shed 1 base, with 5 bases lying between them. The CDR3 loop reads CASSQGRSYEQYF. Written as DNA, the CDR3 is TGTGCCAGCAGCCAAGGGAGATCCTACGAGCAGTACTTC.

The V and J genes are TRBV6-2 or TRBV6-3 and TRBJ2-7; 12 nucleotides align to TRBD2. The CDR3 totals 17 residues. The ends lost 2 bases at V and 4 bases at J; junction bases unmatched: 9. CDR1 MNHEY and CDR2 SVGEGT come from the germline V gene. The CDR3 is CASSYPLAGGPLYEQYF. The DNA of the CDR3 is TGTGCCAGCAGTTACCCTCTAGCGGGAGGGCCTTTGTACGAGCAGTACTTC.

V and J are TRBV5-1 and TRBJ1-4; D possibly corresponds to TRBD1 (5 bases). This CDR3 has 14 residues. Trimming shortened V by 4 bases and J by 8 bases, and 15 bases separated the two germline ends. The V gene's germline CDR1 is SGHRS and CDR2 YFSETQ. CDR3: CASSRDVPSEKLFF. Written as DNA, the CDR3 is TGCGCCAGCAGCCGGGACGTCCCGTCAGAAAAACTGTTTTTT.

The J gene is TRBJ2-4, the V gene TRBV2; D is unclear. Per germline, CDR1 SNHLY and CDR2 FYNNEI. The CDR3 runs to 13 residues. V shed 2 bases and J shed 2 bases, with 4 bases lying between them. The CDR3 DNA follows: TGTGCCAGCAGTGAATCGTCCAAAAACATTCAGTACTTC. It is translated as CASSESSKNIQYF.